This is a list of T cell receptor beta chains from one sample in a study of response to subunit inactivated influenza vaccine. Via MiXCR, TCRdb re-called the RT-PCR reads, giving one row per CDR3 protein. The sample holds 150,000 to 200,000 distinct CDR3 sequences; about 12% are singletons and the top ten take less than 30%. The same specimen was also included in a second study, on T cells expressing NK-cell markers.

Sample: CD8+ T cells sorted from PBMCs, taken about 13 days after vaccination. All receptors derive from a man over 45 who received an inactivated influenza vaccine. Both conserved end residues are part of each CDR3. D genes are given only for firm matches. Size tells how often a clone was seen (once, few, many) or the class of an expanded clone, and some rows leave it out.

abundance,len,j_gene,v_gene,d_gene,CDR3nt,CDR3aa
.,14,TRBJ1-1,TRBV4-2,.,TGTGCCAGCAGCCAAGCTTACAGTGACACTGAAGCTTTCTTT,CASSQAYSDTEAFF
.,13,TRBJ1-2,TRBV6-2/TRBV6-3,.,TGTGCCAGCAGTTACCACCCAAGCTATGGCTACACCTTC,CASSYHPSYGYTF
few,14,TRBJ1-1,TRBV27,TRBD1,TGTGCCAGCAGTTCACAGGGGGATGCTACTGAAGCTTTCTTT,CASSSQGDATEAFF
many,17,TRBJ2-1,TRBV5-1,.,TGCGCCAGCAGCCCAGTTAAGCTGCCTGTGGGGTACAATGAGCAGTTCTTC,CASSPVKLPVGYNEQFF
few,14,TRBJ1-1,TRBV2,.,TGTGCCAGCAGTGAATTGGGGGGGGGCACTGAAGCTTTCTTT,CASSELGGGTEAFF
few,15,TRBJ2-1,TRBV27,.,TGTGCCAGCAGTCAAGACACAGTCGCCTACAATGAGCAGTTCTTC,CASSQDTVAYNEQFF
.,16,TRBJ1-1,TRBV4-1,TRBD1,TGCGCCAGCAGCCAAGATTCAGGGACAGGGGTCACTGAAGCTTTCTTT,CASSQDSGTGVTEAFF
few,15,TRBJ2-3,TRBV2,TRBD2,TGTGCCAGCAGCTCTGGCGGCGGGAGGGCAGATACGCAGTATTTT,CASSSGGGRADTQYF
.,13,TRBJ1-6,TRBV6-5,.,TGTGCCAGCAGTTACTCTGACGGTTCACCCCTCCACTTT,CASSYSDGSPLHF
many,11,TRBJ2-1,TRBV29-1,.,TGCAGCGTTGGCAGGTACAATGAGCAGTTCTTC,CSVGRYNEQFF